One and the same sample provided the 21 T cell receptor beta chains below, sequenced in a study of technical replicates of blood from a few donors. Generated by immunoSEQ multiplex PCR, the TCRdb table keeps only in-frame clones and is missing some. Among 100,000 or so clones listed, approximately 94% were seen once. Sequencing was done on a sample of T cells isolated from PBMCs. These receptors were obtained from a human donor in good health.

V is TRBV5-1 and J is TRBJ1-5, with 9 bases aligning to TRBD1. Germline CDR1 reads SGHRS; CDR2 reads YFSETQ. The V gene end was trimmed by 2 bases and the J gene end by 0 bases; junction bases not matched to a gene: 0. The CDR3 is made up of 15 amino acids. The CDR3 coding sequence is TGCGCCAGCAGCTTACAGGGGGCTAGCAATCAGCCCCAGCATTTT. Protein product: CASSLQGASNQPQHF.

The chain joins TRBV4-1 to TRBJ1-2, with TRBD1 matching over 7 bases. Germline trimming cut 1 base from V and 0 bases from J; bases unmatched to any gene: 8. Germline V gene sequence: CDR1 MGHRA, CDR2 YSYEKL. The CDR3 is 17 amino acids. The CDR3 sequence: CASSQGRGRGSNYGYTF. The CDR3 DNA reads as TGCGCCAGCAGCCAAGGAAGGGGCAGGGGGTCTAACTATGGCTACACCTTC.

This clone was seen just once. CDR3 in DNA: TGTGCCAGCAGCGACTCGCAGACAGGGGACCCCTACGAGCAGTACTTC. Protein sequence: CASSDSQTGDPYEQYF. The chain has TRBV9 and TRBJ2-7; 8 positions agree with TRBD1. The CDR3 contains 16 residues. In germline, CDR1 is SGDLS, CDR2 YYNGEE. J lost 2 bases, V lost 3 bases, and 10 bases had no gene match.

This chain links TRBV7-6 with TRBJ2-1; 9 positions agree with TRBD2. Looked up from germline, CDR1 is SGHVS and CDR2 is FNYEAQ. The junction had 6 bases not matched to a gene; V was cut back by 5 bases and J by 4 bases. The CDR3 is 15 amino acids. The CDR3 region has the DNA TGTGCCAGCAGCCGGCGGACTAGCGAGTACAATGAGCAGTTCTTC. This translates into CASSRRTSEYNEQFF.

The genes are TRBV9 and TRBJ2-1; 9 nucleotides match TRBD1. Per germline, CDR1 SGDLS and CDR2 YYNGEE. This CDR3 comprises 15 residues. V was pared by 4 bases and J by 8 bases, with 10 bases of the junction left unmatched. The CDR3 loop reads CASSPQQGQGYEQFF. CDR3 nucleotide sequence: TGTGCCAGCAGCCCCCAACAGGGACAGGGCTATGAGCAGTTCTTC.

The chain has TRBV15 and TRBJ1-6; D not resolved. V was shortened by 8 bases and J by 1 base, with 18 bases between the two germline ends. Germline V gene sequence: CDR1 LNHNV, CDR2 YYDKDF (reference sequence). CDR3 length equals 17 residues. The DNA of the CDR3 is TGTGCCACCTCCCCCGGGTGGACTTTGTCCTATAATTCACCCCTCCACTTT. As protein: CATSPGWTLSYNSPLHF.

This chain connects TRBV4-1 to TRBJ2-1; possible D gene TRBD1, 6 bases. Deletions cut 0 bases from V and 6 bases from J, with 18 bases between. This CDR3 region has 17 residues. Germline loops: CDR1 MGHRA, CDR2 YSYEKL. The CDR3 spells CASSQDHRAPFGNEQFF. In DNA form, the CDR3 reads TGCGCCAGCAGCCAAGATCACAGGGCTCCTTTTGGCAATGAGCAGTTCTTC.

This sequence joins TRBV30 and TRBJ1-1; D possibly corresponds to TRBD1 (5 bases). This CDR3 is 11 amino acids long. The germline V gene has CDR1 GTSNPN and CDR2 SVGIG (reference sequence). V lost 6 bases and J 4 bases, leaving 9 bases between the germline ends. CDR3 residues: CACAGGTEAFF. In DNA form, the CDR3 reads TGTGCCTGTGCCGGGGGCACTGAAGCTTTCTTT.

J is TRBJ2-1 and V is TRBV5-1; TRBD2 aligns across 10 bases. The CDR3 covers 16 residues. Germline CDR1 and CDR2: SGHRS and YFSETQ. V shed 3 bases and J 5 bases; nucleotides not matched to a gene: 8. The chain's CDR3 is CASSSGSGRANNEQFF. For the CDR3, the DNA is TGCGCCAGCAGCTCGGGAAGCGGGAGGGCTAACAATGAGCAGTTCTTC.

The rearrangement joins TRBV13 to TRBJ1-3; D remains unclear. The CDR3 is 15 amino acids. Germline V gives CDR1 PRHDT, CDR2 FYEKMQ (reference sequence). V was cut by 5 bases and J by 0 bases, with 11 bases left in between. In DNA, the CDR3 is TGTGCCAGCAGCCGACTAGAAAGCTCTGGAAACACCATATATTTT. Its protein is CASSRLESSGNTIYF.

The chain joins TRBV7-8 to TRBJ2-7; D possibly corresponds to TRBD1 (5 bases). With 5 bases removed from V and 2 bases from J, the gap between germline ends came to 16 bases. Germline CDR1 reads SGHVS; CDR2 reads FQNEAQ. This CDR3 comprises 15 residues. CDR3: CASSNLADSAYEQYF. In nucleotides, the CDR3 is TGTGCCAGCAGCAATCTTGCAGACAGCGCCTACGAGCAGTACTTC.

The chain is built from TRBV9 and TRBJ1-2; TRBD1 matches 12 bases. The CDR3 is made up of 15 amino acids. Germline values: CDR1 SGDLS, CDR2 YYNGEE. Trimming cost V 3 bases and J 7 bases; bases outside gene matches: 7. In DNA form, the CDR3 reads TGTGCCAGCAGCGCAGGGACAGGGGGCTTTCGTGGCTACACCTTC. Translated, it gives CASSAGTGGFRGYTF.

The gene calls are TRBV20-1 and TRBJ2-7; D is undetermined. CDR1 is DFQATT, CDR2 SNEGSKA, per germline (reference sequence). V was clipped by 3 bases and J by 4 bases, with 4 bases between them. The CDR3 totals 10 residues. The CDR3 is CSASLYEQYF. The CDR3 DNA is TGCAGTGCTAGTTTATACGAGCAGTACTTC.

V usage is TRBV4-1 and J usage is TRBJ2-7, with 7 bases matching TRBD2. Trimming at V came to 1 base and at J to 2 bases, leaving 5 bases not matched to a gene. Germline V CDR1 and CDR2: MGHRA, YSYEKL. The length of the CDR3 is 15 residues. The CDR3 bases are TGCGCCAGCAGCCAAGGACCTAGCGGTACCTACGAGCAGTACTTC. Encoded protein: CASSQGPSGTYEQYF.

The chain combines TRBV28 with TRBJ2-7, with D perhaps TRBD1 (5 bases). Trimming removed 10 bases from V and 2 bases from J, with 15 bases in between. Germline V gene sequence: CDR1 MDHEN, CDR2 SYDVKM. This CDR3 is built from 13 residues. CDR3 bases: TGTGCCACCCTGACAGAAGACACCTACGAGCAGTACTTC. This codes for CATLTEDTYEQYF.

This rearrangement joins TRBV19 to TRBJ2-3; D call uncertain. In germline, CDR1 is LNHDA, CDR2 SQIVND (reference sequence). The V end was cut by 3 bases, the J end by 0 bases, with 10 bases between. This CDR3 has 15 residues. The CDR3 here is CASSILAVSTDTQYF. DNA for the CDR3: TGTGCCAGTAGTATTCTGGCGGTGAGCACAGATACGCAGTATTTT.

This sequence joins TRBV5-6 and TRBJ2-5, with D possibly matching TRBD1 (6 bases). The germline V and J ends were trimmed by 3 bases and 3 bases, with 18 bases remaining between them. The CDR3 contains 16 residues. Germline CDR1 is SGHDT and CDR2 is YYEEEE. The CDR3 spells CASSSRPQGYEETQYF. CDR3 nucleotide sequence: TGTGCCAGCAGCTCCCGACCTCAGGGGTACGAAGAGACCCAGTACTTC.

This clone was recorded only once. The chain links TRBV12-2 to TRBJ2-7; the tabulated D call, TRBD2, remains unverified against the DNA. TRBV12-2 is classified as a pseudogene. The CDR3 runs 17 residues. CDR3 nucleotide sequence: TGTGCAAGTCTTACTAGCCACTGGACTGAAATCGGGTTCGAGCAGTACTTC. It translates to CASLTSHWTEIGFEQYF.

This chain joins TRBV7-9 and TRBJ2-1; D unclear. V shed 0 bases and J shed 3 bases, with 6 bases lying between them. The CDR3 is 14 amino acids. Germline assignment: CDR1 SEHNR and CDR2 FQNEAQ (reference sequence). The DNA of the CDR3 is TGTGCCAGCAGCTTAGCGTCAGGCTACAATGAGCAGTTCTTC. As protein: CASSLASGYNEQFF.

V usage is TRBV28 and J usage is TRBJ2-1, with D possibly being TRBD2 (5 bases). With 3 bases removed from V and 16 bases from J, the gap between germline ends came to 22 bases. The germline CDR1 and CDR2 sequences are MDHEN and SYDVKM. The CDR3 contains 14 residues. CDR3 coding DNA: TGTGCCAGCAGTTTGCCGGGGTGGGTTATAGGCCCCTTCTTC. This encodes CASSLPGWVIGPFF.

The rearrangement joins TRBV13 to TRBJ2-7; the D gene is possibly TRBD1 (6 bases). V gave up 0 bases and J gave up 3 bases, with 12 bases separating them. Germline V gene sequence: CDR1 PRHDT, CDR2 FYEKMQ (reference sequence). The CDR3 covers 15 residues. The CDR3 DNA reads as TGTGCCAGCAGCTTAGGCCTCGGACAGATCTACGAGCAGTACTTC. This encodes CASSLGLGQIYEQYF.